What follows are 8 T cell receptor beta chains derived from one specimen sequenced in a study of T cell responses to AZD1222 COVID-19 vaccine. The data were produced by immunoSEQ multiplex PCR, yet TCRdb's version contains in-frame clones alone and is incomplete. The table lists fewer than 150,000 clones, approximately 86% of them singletons. The sequenced sample was peripheral blood, obtained 28 days after the second AZD1222 dose. These receptor sequences come from an adult who received the AZD1222 COVID-19 vaccine.

V is TRBV12-3 or TRBV12-4 and J is TRBJ1-1; unclear D gene. The CDR3 is made up of 13 amino acids. The V gene lost 6 bases and the J gene lost 1 base, with 9 bases spanning the gap. The CDR3 bases are TGTGCCAGCAGCCTGCACGGGAACACTGAAGCTTTCTTT. It codes for CASSLHGNTEAFF.

The V and J genes are TRBV27 and TRBJ1-1; no definite D call. Germline V gives CDR1 MNHEY, CDR2 SMNVEV (reference sequence). The CDR3 contains 12 residues. The V end lost 5 bases, the J end lost 5 bases, and 9 bases lay between the germline ends. The chain's CDR3 is CASSTIGTEAFF. In DNA, the CDR3 is TGTGCCAGCAGTACAATAGGTACTGAAGCTTTCTTT.

The rearrangement uses TRBV10-3 and TRBJ2-5; possibly TRBD1 for D (5 bases). CDR1 is ENHRY, CDR2 SYGVKD, per germline. Trimming removed 5 bases at V and 5 bases at J, with 18 bases between. The CDR3 covers 15 residues. CDR3 DNA: TGTGCCATCAGTTCCCCTGGTGGGGCCGGGGAGACCCAGTACTTC. Its translation: CAISSPGGAGETQYF.

This clone was found once. This rearrangement joins TRBV9 to TRBJ1-3; 8 positions match TRBD1. From germline, CDR1 is SGDLS and CDR2 YYNGEE. The CDR3 length is 17 residues. The V gene end was trimmed by 0 bases and the J gene end by 0 bases; junction bases not matched to a gene: 5. CDR3 in amino acids: CASSVGGTGGSGNTIYF. CDR3 nucleotides: TGTGCCAGCAGCGTAGGGGGAACAGGGGGCTCTGGAAACACCATATATTTT.

V and J are TRBV6-1 and TRBJ2-7; TRBD1 matches 8 bases. Germline CDR1 reads MNHNS; CDR2 reads SASEGT. CDR3 length: 13 amino acids. V shed 1 base and J 6 bases; nucleotides not matched to a gene: 2. The DNA of the CDR3 is TGTGCCAGCAGTGAAGGGACAGGGCGCGAGCAGTACTTC. This gives the protein CASSEGTGREQYF.

This chain connects TRBV13 to TRBJ2-1; 9 nucleotides line up with TRBD2. The CDR3 length is 16 residues. CDR1 is PRHDT, CDR2 FYEKMQ, per germline (reference sequence). Trimming took 2 bases from V and 6 from J; bases not matched to a gene: 8. In nucleotides, the CDR3 is TGTGCCAGCAGCTTATTGGGACTAGCCAAGAGCAATGAGCAGTTCTTC. It specifies CASSLLGLAKSNEQFF.

The chain employs TRBV29-1 and TRBJ2-2, with TRBD2 as a possible D gene (8 bases). The V and J ends lost 7 bases and 1 base respectively, with 16 bases between them. Germline V gives CDR1 SQVTM, CDR2 ANQGSEA. CDR3 length: 15 residues. CDR3 sequence: CSGGDSGRNTGELFF. CDR3 sequence (DNA): TGCAGCGGGGGGGACAGCGGGAGGAACACCGGGGAGCTGTTTTTT.

The rearrangement joins TRBV4-2 to TRBJ1-5; D remains ambiguous. V dropped 1 base and J dropped 5 bases, with 24 bases sitting between them. This CDR3 region has 19 residues. Germline-derived CDR1 and CDR2 are LGHNA and YNFKEQ. CDR3 residues: CASSQVSFGDEREHQPQHF. In nucleotides, the CDR3 is TGTGCCAGCAGCCAAGTGTCGTTCGGCGATGAGAGGGAGCATCAGCCCCAGCATTTT.